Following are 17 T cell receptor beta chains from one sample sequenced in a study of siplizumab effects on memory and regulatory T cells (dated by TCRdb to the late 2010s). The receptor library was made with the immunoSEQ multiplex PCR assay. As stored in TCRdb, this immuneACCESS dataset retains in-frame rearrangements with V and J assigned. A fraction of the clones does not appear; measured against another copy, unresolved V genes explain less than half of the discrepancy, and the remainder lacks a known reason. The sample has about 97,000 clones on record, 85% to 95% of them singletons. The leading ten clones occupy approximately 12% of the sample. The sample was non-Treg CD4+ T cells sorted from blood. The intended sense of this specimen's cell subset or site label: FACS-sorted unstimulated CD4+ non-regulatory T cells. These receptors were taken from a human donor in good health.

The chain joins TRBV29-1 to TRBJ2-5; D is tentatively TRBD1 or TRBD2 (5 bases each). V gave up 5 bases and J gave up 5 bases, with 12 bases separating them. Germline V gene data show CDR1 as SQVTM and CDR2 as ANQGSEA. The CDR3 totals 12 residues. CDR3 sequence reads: CSVQGPGETQYF. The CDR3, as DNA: TGCAGCGTTCAGGGACCGGGGGAGACCCAGTACTTC.

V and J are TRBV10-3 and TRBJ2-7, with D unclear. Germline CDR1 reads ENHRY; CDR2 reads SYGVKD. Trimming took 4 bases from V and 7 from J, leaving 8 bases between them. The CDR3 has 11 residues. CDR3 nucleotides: TGTGCCATCAGTGTAGAGAGGGAGCAGTACTTC. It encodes CAISVEREQYF.

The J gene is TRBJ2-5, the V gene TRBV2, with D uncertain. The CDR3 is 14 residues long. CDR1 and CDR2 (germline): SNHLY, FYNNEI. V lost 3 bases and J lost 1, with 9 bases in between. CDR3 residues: CASSESLVQETQYF. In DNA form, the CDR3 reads TGTGCCAGCAGTGAGAGTCTAGTCCAAGAGACCCAGTACTTC.

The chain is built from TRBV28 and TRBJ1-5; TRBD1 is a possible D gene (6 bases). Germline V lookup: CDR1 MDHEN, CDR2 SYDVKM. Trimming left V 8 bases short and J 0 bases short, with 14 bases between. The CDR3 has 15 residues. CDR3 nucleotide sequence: TGTGCCAGCCGCAGGGGCGGTTATAGCAATCAGCCCCAGCATTTT. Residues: CASRRGGYSNQPQHF.

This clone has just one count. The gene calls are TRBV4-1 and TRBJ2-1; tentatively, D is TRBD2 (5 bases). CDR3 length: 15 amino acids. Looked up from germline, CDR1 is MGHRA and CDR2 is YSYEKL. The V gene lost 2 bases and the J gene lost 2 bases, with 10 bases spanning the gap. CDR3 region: CASSQPGWAYNEQFF. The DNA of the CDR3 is TGCGCCAGCAGCCAACCGGGGTGGGCCTACAATGAGCAGTTCTTC.

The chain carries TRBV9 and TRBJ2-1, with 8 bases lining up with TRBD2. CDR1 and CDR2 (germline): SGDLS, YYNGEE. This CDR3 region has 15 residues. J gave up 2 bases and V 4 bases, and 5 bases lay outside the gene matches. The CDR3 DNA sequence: TGTGCCAGCAGCCCGGGAGGGCTCGCCTACAATGAGCAGTTCTTC. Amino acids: CASSPGGLAYNEQFF.

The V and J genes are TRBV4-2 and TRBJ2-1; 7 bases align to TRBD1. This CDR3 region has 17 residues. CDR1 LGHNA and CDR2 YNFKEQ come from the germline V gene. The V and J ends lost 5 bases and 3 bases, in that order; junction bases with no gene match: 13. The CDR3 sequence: CASSINPPRQGYNEQFF. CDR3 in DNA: TGTGCCAGCAGCATCAATCCCCCGCGACAGGGCTACAATGAGCAGTTCTTC.

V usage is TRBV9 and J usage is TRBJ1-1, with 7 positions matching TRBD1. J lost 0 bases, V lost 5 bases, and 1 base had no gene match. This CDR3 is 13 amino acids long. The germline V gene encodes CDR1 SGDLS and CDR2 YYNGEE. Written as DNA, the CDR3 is TGTGCCAGCAGGGGACAGATGAACACTGAAGCTTTCTTT. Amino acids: CASRGQMNTEAFF.

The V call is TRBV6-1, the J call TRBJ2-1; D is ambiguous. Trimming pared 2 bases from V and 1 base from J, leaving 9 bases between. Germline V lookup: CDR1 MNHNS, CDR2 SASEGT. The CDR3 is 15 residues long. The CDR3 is CASSELSVSYNEQFF. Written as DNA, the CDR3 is TGTGCCAGCAGTGAACTGAGTGTTTCCTACAATGAGCAGTTCTTC.

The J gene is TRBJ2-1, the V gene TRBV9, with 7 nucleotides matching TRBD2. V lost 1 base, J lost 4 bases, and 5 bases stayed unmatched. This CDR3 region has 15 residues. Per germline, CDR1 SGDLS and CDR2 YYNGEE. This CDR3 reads CASSVLSSGYNEQFF. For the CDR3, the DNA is TGTGCCAGCAGCGTACTGTCTAGCGGATACAATGAGCAGTTCTTC.

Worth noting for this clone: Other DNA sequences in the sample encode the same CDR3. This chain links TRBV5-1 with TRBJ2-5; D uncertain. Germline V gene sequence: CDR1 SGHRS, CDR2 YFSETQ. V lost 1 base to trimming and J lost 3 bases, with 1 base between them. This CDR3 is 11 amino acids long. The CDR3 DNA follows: TGCGCCAGCAGCTTGAAAGAGACCCAGTACTTC. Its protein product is CASSLKETQYF.

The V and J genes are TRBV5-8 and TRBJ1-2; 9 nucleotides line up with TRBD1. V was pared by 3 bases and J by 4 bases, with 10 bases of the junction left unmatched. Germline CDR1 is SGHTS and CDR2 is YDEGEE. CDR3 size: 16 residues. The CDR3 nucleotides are TGTGCCAGCAGCTCAAACCCGGGACAGGGTAGCTATGGCTACACCTTC. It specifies CASSSNPGQGSYGYTF.

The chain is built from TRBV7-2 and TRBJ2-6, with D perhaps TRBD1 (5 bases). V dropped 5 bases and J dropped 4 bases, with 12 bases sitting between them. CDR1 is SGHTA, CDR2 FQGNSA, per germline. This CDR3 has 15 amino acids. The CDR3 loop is CASSHKTAGANVLTF. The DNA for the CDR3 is TGTGCCAGCAGCCACAAGACAGCCGGGGCCAACGTCCTGACTTTC.

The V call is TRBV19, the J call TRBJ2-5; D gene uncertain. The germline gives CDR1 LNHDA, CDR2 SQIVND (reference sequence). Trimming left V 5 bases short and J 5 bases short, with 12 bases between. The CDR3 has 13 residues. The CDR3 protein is CASSPGYWETQYF. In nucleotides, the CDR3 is TGTGCCAGTAGTCCCGGGTACTGGGAGACCCAGTACTTC.

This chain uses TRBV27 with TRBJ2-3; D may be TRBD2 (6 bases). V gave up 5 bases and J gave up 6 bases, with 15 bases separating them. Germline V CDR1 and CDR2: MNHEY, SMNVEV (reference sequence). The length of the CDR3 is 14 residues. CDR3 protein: CASSTRGGRDTQYF. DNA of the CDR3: TGTGCCAGCAGTACCCGTGGAGGGCGGGATACGCAGTATTTT.

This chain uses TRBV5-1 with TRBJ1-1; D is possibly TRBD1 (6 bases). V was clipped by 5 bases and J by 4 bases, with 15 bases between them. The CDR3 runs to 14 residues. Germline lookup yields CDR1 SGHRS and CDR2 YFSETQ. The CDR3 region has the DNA TGCGCCAGCAGTTCAGCCGGGACAATCACTGAAGCTTTCTTT. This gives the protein CASSSAGTITEAFF.

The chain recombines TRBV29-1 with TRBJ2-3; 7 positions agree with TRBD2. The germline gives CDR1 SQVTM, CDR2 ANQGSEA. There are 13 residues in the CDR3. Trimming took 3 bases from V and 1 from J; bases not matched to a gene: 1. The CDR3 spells CSVDGGGTDTQYF. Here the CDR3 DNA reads TGCAGCGTTGATGGGGGGGGCACAGATACGCAGTATTTT.